Following are 28 T cell receptor beta chains from one sample sequenced in a study of blood T cell repertoires in COVID-19. Here immunoSEQ multiplex PCR was the method, and the copy in TCRdb shows in-frame clones only, minus some. Of roughly 100,000 clones listed, nearly 90% were seen once; the top ten hold approximately 3%. Sequencing used peripheral blood. The receptors derive from a man aged 45-65 years in a cohort sampled during active COVID-19.

The chain recombines TRBV5-5 with TRBJ1-6; unclear D gene. The V end lost 2 bases, the J end lost 0 bases, and 6 bases lay between the germline ends. Germline lookup yields CDR1 SGHKS and CDR2 YYEKEE (reference sequence). This CDR3 spans 15 amino acids. As DNA, the CDR3 is TGTGCCAGCAGCTTTAGAAGCTCCTATAATTCACCCCTCCACTTT. It translates to CASSFRSSYNSPLHF.

The CDR3 region has the DNA TGTGCCAGCAGCTTGGGGACAGGGGGCCAACAAGAGACCCAGTACTTC. It specifies CASSLGTGGQQETQYF. The rearrangement uses TRBV7-8 and TRBJ2-5; 12 nucleotides agree with TRBD1. The germline gives CDR1 SGHVS, CDR2 FQNEAQ. The CDR3 covers 16 residues. J lost 2 bases, V lost 3 bases, and 4 bases had no gene match.

V usage is TRBV5-6 and J usage is TRBJ1-4; a possible D gene is TRBD1 (6 bases). CDR1 is SGHDT and CDR2 is YYEEEE in the germline V gene. V dropped 5 bases and J dropped 5 bases, with 13 bases sitting between them. The CDR3 is 14 amino acids. Here the CDR3 reads CASRDAQGNEKLFF. For the CDR3, the DNA is TGTGCCAGCAGGGATGCTCAGGGGAATGAAAAACTGTTTTTT.

The chain has TRBV5-1 and TRBJ1-4, with TRBD1 as a possible D gene (6 bases). The CDR3 runs to 14 residues. V dropped 7 bases and J dropped 0 bases, with 10 bases sitting between them. Germline V gene data show CDR1 as SGHRS and CDR2 as YFSETQ. CDR3 sequence: CASRGGPTNEKLFF. CDR3 DNA: TGCGCCAGCCGCGGGGGCCCAACTAATGAAAAACTGTTTTTT.

Worth noting for this clone: Other nucleotide sequences from this sample produce the same CDR3. The V and J genes are TRBV9 and TRBJ2-1; a weak D match, TRBD1 (5 bases). This CDR3 contains 15 residues. Trimming stripped 0 bases from V and 1 base from J, with 8 bases between. CDR1 is SGDLS and CDR2 is YYNGEE in the germline V gene. CDR3 protein: CASSVGQGSYNEQFF. The CDR3 region has the DNA TGTGCCAGCAGCGTAGGCCAGGGATCCTACAATGAGCAGTTCTTC.

The chain uses TRBV6-5 and TRBJ1-3, with D possibly matching TRBD1 (6 bases). Trimming removed 9 bases at V and 0 bases at J, with 12 bases between. This CDR3 contains 14 residues. Germline V lookup: CDR1 MNHEY, CDR2 SVGAGI. CDR3 sequence reads: CASGGGGSGNTIYF. The CDR3 bases are TGTGCCAGTGGGGGAGGGGGCTCTGGAAACACCATATATTTT.

The CDR3 spells CASSLRLAGSDTQYF. CDR3 bases: TGTGCCAGCAGTCTCAGACTAGCGGGCTCAGATACGCAGTATTTT. The chain links TRBV2 to TRBJ2-3; 10 bases are shared with TRBD2. V was clipped by 5 bases and J by 4 bases; unmatched bases: 6. This CDR3 has 15 amino acids. Germline V CDR1 and CDR2: SNHLY, FYNNEI.

The V gene is TRBV24-1, the J gene TRBJ1-5; no reliable D call. Germline V gives CDR1 KGHDR, CDR2 SFDVKD. This CDR3 has 19 amino acids. V gave up 0 bases and J gave up 2 bases, with 19 bases separating them. For the CDR3, the DNA is TGTGCCACCAGTGATTTGTATCTTGAGGGTAAAATAGGCAATCAGCCCCAGCATTTT. It codes for CATSDLYLEGKIGNQPQHF.

This sequence joins TRBV19 and TRBJ2-5; D is unresolved. The CDR3 has 15 residues. V was shortened by 3 bases and J by 2 bases, with 13 bases between the two germline ends. From germline, CDR1 is LNHDA and CDR2 SQIVND (reference sequence). CDR3 residues: CASSMGRKTQETQYF. CDR3 DNA sequence: TGTGCCAGTAGTATGGGCAGAAAAACACAAGAGACCCAGTACTTC.

This rearrangement joins TRBV7-6 to TRBJ1-6; weak D call: TRBD1 (6 bases). Between the trimmed V and J ends, which lost 2 bases and 9 bases, there was a span of 20 bases. There are 17 residues in the CDR3. Germline CDR1 is SGHVS and CDR2 is FNYEAQ. CDR3 in DNA: TGTGCCAGCAGCTTACGACCACAGGGAAATTCCCGTTCACCCCTCCACTTT. Translation: CASSLRPQGNSRSPLHF.

The chain uses TRBV10-3 and TRBJ2-2; D unresolved. The germline gives CDR1 ENHRY, CDR2 SYGVKD. V lost 0 bases and J 1 base, leaving 6 bases between the germline ends. This CDR3 comprises 15 residues. CDR3 sequence reads: CAISESPQNTGELFF. For the CDR3, the DNA is TGTGCCATCAGTGAGTCTCCCCAGAACACCGGGGAGCTGTTTTTT.

This sequence joins TRBV18 and TRBJ2-2; D is possibly TRBD1 (6 bases). The CDR3 has 13 residues. Germline V CDR1 and CDR2: KGHSH, LQKENI. Trimming took 5 bases from V and 5 from J, leaving 9 bases between them. The CDR3 here is CASSTDRTGELFF. Written as DNA, the CDR3 is TGTGCCAGCTCAACGGACAGAACCGGGGAGCTGTTTTTT.

The chain couples TRBV6-5 to TRBJ2-7; TRBD1 agrees at 9 bases. The CDR3 covers 15 residues. The V and J ends lost 4 bases and 4 bases, in that order; junction bases with no gene match: 8. Germline loops: CDR1 MNHEY, CDR2 SVGAGI. The CDR3 sequence is CASSSETGGRYEQYF. The CDR3 coding sequence is TGTGCCAGCAGTTCCGAGACAGGGGGTAGGTACGAGCAGTACTTC.

CDR3 in amino acids: CSVGPDSIQPQHF. Written as DNA, the CDR3 is TGCAGCGTTGGCCCTGACAGTATACAGCCCCAGCATTTT. The chain uses TRBV29-1 and TRBJ1-5, with D possibly TRBD1 on 5 matching bases. Trimming left V 4 bases short and J 7 bases short, with 14 bases between. The CDR3 length is 13 residues. Germline CDR1 and CDR2: SQVTM and ANQGSEA.

The rearrangement uses TRBV3-1 (or the pseudogene TRBV3-2) and TRBJ2-5; TRBD2 agrees at 7 bases. CDR1 is LGHDT and CDR2 is YNNKEL in the germline V gene (reference sequence). This CDR3 spans 14 amino acids. The ends lost 5 bases at V and 5 bases at J; junction bases unmatched: 8. CDR3 residues: CASSGRLAGETQYF. CDR3 coding DNA: TGTGCCAGCAGCGGAAGACTAGCCGGGGAGACCCAGTACTTC.

This chain links TRBV6-6 with TRBJ1-6, with D uncertain. This CDR3 comprises 12 residues. V was clipped by 7 bases and J by 10 bases, with 11 bases between them. CDR1 MNHNY and CDR2 SVGAGI come from the germline V gene (reference sequence). For the CDR3, the DNA is TGTGCCAGCACCCCGCGGTACTCACCCCTCCACTTT. Translated: CASTPRYSPLHF.

This clone has more than one count but fewer than ten. This chain uses TRBV9 with TRBJ2-2; no reliable D call. The germline V gene has CDR1 SGDLS and CDR2 YYNGEE. Trimming stripped 3 bases from V and 1 base from J, with 13 bases between. The CDR3 covers 16 residues. CDR3 DNA sequence: TGTGCCAGCAGCGCCCGCGTTGCGGAGAACACCGGGGAGCTGTTTTTT. It yields the protein CASSARVAENTGELFF. Looking up the rest from reference TRBV9 and TRBJ2-2 gives the full variable domain: DSGVTQTPKHLITATGQRVTLRCSPRSGDLSVYWYQQSLDQGLQFLIQYYNGEERAKGNILERFSAQQFPDLHSELNLSSLELGDSALYFCASSARVAENTGELFFGEGSRLTVL.

This clone was seen only a few times. This rearrangement joins TRBV7-2 to TRBJ2-7; D gene ambiguous. The V gene lost 0 bases and the J gene lost 0 bases, with 3 bases spanning the gap. The CDR3 is 13 residues long. CDR1 is SGHTA and CDR2 is FQGNSA in the germline V gene. CDR3 amino acids: CASSLALSYEQYF. In nucleotides, the CDR3 is TGTGCCAGCAGCTTAGCCCTCTCCTACGAGCAGTACTTC.

The chain couples TRBV4-3 to TRBJ2-7; 7 bases fit TRBD2. Germline V gene lookup returns CDR1 LGHNA and CDR2 YSLEER. The V gene end was trimmed by 0 bases and the J gene end by 3 bases; junction bases not matched to a gene: 8. The CDR3 spans 16 residues. CDR3 protein: CASSQEAGETSYEQYF. In DNA form, the CDR3 reads TGCGCCAGCAGCCAAGAGGCGGGGGAGACCAGCTACGAGCAGTACTTC.

The gene calls are TRBV6-2 or TRBV6-3 and TRBJ2-5; a weak D match, TRBD2 (6 bases). Trimming stripped 5 bases from V and 7 bases from J, with 17 bases between. From germline, CDR1 is MNHEY and CDR2 SVGEGT. CDR3 size: 14 residues. The CDR3 DNA reads as TGTGCCAGCAGTCCCGGGGCCCGGGGAGGGACCCAGTACTTC. Its translation: CASSPGARGGTQYF.

This chain uses TRBV6-6 with TRBJ1-1; D remains unclear. This CDR3 comprises 12 residues. The germline V gene encodes CDR1 MNHNY and CDR2 SVGAGI (reference sequence). The V end was cut by 6 bases, the J end by 8 bases, with 13 bases between. CDR3 amino acids: CASRDFKPEAFF. The CDR3 nucleotides read TGTGCCAGCAGAGACTTTAAGCCGGAAGCTTTCTTT.

The chain joins TRBV19 to TRBJ1-2; D unclear. With 1 base removed from V and 5 bases from J, the gap between germline ends came to 5 bases. From germline, CDR1 is LNHDA and CDR2 SQIVND (reference sequence). CDR3 length: 12 amino acids. The CDR3, as DNA: TGTGCCAGTAGTATAGCACAATATGGCTACACCTTC. As protein: CASSIAQYGYTF. The whole variable domain, remainder taken from reference TRBV19 and TRBJ1-2, is DGGITQSPKYLFRKEGQNVTLSCEQNLNHDAMYWYRQDPGQGLRLIYYSQIVNDFQKGDIAEGYSVSREKKESFPLTVTSAQKNPTAFYLCASSIAQYGYTFGSGTRLTVV.

The genes are TRBV19 and TRBJ2-4; 12 bases are shared with TRBD2. This CDR3 has 12 residues. CDR1 is LNHDA, CDR2 SQIVND, per germline (reference sequence). The V gene end was trimmed by 9 bases and the J gene end by 8 bases; junction bases not matched to a gene: 2. This CDR3 reads CASGTSGYIQYF. CDR3 sequence (DNA): TGTGCCAGCGGGACTAGCGGGTACATTCAGTACTTC.

V is TRBV29-1 and J is TRBJ2-3; 14 bases fit TRBD2. Germline values: CDR1 SQVTM, CDR2 ANQGSEA. V was pared by 8 bases and J by 8 bases, with 12 bases of the junction left unmatched. The CDR3 loop spans 15 amino acids. Written as DNA, the CDR3 is TGCAGCTCATCTGTTGGACTAGCGGGGGGTCCTACGCAGTATTTT. Amino acid sequence: CSSSVGLAGGPTQYF.

V usage is TRBV7-3 and J usage is TRBJ2-1; D is undetermined. V lost 0 bases and J 7 bases, leaving 10 bases between the germline ends. This CDR3 comprises 14 residues. Germline V gene sequence: CDR1 SGHTA, CDR2 FQGTGA. For the CDR3, the DNA is TGTGCCAGCAGCTTAACGCTTACGCAGAATGAGCAGTTCTTC. Its translation: CASSLTLTQNEQFF. The complete variable domain, with remaining parts taken from reference TRBV7-3 and TRBJ2-1, reads GAGVSQTPSNKVTEKGKYVELRCDPISGHTALYWYRQSLGQGPEFLIYFQGTGAADDSGLPNDRFFAVRPEGSVSTLKIQRTERGDSAVYLCASSLTLTQNEQFFGPGTRLTVL.

V usage is TRBV10-1 and J usage is TRBJ2-3; tentatively, D is TRBD2 (6 bases). The CDR3 loop spans 14 amino acids. In germline, CDR1 is WNHNN, CDR2 SYGVQD (reference sequence). V gave up 10 bases and J gave up 1 base, with 15 bases separating them. This chain's CDR3 is CATSNGGGTDTQYF. CDR3 sequence (DNA): TGCGCCACCTCGAACGGCGGGGGCACAGATACGCAGTATTTT.

The V gene is TRBV10-2, the J gene TRBJ1-5, with D maybe TRBD1 (6 bases). This CDR3 contains 12 residues. CDR1 WSHSY and CDR2 SAAADI come from the germline V gene. V was pared by 8 bases and J by 3 bases, with 8 bases between. The DNA for the CDR3 is TGCGCCAGCGGGGGCATCAATCAGCCCCAGCATTTT. This codes for CASGGINQPQHF.

This rearrangement joins TRBV6-1 to TRBJ2-5; 8 bases agree with TRBD2. CDR3 length: 17 amino acids. CDR1 MNHNS and CDR2 SASEGT come from the germline V gene. The V gene end was trimmed by 4 bases and the J gene end by 2 bases; junction bases not matched to a gene: 12. CDR3 sequence: CASSAGRAAGVQETQYF. DNA for the CDR3: TGTGCCAGCAGTGCGGGTCGCGCAGCGGGGGTTCAAGAGACCCAGTACTTC.